This TCR beta chain was recorded in a study of blood T cell repertoires in COVID-19. Clones were read by immunoSEQ multiplex PCR, and TCRdb kept only the in-frame ones, dropping some. The table has around 240,000 clones, more than 75% seen once. This clone was detected once. Specimen: peripheral blood. This clonotype was sampled from a man aged 35-49 years with acute or convalescent COVID-19.

CDR3 nucleotides: TGTGCCTGGAGTGGCGACAGTTACGAGCAGTACTTC. It yields the protein CAWSGDSYEQYF. The V call is TRBV30, the J call TRBJ2-7; a possible D gene is TRBD1 (5 bases). This CDR3 comprises 12 residues. The V and J ends lost 1 base and 4 bases respectively, with 8 bases between them. From germline, CDR1 is GTSNPN and CDR2 SVGIG (reference sequence).